The 19 T cell receptor beta chains given below trace back to one sample, sequenced in a study of beta chain features in type 1 diabetes. Antigens for these TCRs are unknown. Every bit of the isolated RNA underwent reverse transcription, so sequencing read expressed TCRB transcripts. Sequencing used immunoSEQ multiplex PCR; TCRdb keeps in-frame clones, though not all of them. The sample comprises under 850,000 clones, 13% of which are singletons, and 0.02% to 0.025% rests with the top ten. Study-wide findings and caveats: Significant though moderate, a shortening of TCRB CDR3s appeared in all four CD4+ subsets of Type 1 diabetes patients.

Sequencing input: naive CD4+ T cells from blood. Receptors were obtained from a man younger than 35 with type 1 diabetes.

The chain is built from TRBV19 and TRBJ2-5, with D perhaps TRBD2 (5 bases). Trimming took off 7 bases at V and 4 bases at J, with 10 bases between the two ends. Germline lookup yields CDR1 LNHDA and CDR2 SQIVND (reference sequence). The CDR3 contains 12 residues. CDR3 in amino acids: CASMGVAETQYF. The CDR3 DNA reads TGTGCCAGTATGGGAGTAGCAGAGACCCAGTACTTC.

This clone occurred a few times. The gene calls are TRBV23-1 and TRBJ2-2; tentative D call: TRBD1 (6 bases). TRBV23-1 is an open reading frame, and its role is uncertain. CDR3 size: 17 residues. The germline V and J ends were trimmed by 3 bases and 3 bases, with 17 bases remaining between them. CDR3 sequence (DNA): TGCGCCAGCAGTCAGCGCTACAGGGCGCTTTACACCGGGGAGCTGTTTTTT. It yields the protein CASSQRYRALYTGELFF.

This clone was seen a handful of times. The sample carries other DNA sequences with the same CDR3. The genes are TRBV9 and TRBJ1-1; a weak D match, TRBD1 (5 bases). The germline V gene has CDR1 SGDLS and CDR2 YYNGEE. The CDR3 sequence is 14 residues long. Deletions cut 0 bases from V and 4 bases from J, with 10 bases between. The CDR3 nucleotides are TGTGCCAGCAGCGTAGTAGGCGGGGGCACTGAAGCTTTCTTT. This sequence encodes CASSVVGGGTEAFF.

This chain links TRBV10-3 with TRBJ1-2, with TRBD1 as a possible D gene (6 bases). Germline V gene lookup returns CDR1 ENHRY and CDR2 SYGVKD. The V end was cut by 3 bases, the J end by 12 bases, with 14 bases between. The CDR3 contains 12 residues. DNA of the CDR3: TGTGCCATCAGTGACAGGGGAGGGTTAAACACCTTC. This sequence encodes CAISDRGGLNTF.

Only a few counts were recorded for this clone. V is TRBV7-9 and J is TRBJ2-5, with TRBD1 matching over 10 bases. Losses at the gene ends were 5 bases for V and 1 base for J; bases not matched to a gene: 4. The CDR3 loop spans 15 amino acids. CDR1 SEHNR and CDR2 FQNEAQ come from the germline V gene (reference sequence). The CDR3 here is CASSEGQGIQETQYF. For the CDR3, the DNA is TGTGCCAGCAGCGAGGGACAGGGGATCCAAGAGACCCAGTACTTC.

The sample holds a few counts of this clone. The sample holds other DNA sequences that translate to the same CDR3. The V and J genes are TRBV27 and TRBJ2-5; no clear D gene. The V end lost 0 bases, the J end lost 1 base, and 3 bases lay between the germline ends. CDR1 is MNHEY and CDR2 is SMNVEV in the germline V gene (reference sequence). The CDR3 loop spans 13 amino acids. The CDR3 region is CASSLSTQETQYF. DNA of the CDR3: TGTGCCAGCAGTTTATCGACCCAAGAGACCCAGTACTTC.

This chain joins TRBV30 and TRBJ1-4; no reliable D call. The CDR3 length is 14 residues. V dropped 4 bases and J dropped 7 bases, with 16 bases sitting between them. Looked up from germline, CDR1 is GTSNPN and CDR2 is SVGIG (reference sequence). CDR3 bases: TGTGCCTGGAATCCCCGGGATCAAGCTGAAAAACTGTTTTTT. Its protein is CAWNPRDQAEKLFF.

The genes are TRBV4-1 and TRBJ2-7; D unclear. The V and J ends lost 4 bases and 6 bases respectively, with 10 bases between them. Germline assignment: CDR1 MGHRA and CDR2 YSYEKL. This CDR3 comprises 12 residues. The CDR3 DNA reads as TGCGCCAGCAGCCCCCAGGCAGGCGAGCAGTACTTC. This gives the protein CASSPQAGEQYF.

This clone was observed a handful of times. The chain uses TRBV30 and TRBJ1-2; TRBD1 matches at 8 bases. V gave up 3 bases and J gave up 6 bases; unmatched junction bases: 9. The germline V gene has CDR1 GTSNPN and CDR2 SVGIG (reference sequence). This CDR3 contains 14 residues. The CDR3 DNA follows: TGTGCCTGGAGCGATACTGGGGGACAGGATGGCTACACCTTC. Residues: CAWSDTGGQDGYTF.

The V call is TRBV5-6, the J call TRBJ2-2, with no clear D. Trimming cost V 3 bases and J 4 bases, with 10 bases left between them. In germline, CDR1 is SGHDT, CDR2 YYEEEE. The CDR3 loop spans 14 amino acids. The CDR3 sequence: CASSWTDITGELFF. CDR3 bases: TGTGCCAGCAGCTGGACGGATATCACCGGGGAGCTGTTTTTT.

This clone was counted only a few times. Other DNA variants within this sample encode the same CDR3. The chain joins TRBV18 to TRBJ2-6, with no clear D. The V gene's germline CDR1 is KGHSH and CDR2 LQKENI. The CDR3 is made up of 15 amino acids. V lost 1 base and J 4 bases, leaving 8 bases between the germline ends. The CDR3 DNA sequence: TGTGCCAGCTCACCACTGTCCTCCGGGGCCAACGTCCTGACTTTC. It translates to CASSPLSSGANVLTF.

This sequence joins TRBV4-2 and TRBJ1-1; D remains ambiguous. V was trimmed by 0 bases and J by 5 bases, leaving 7 bases between them. This CDR3 has 13 residues. Germline values: CDR1 LGHNA, CDR2 YNFKEQ. In nucleotides, the CDR3 is TGTGCCAGCAGCCAAGATCTGGGGACTGAAGCTTTCTTT. Amino acids: CASSQDLGTEAFF.

In its sample, this clone was seen a few times. V usage is TRBV5-1 and J usage is TRBJ2-7; possibly TRBD1 for D (5 bases). This CDR3 has 14 residues. Between the trimmed V and J ends, which lost 0 bases and 5 bases, there was a span of 12 bases. Germline V gives CDR1 SGHRS, CDR2 YFSETQ. This CDR3 reads CASSLEGNQHEQYF. The CDR3 DNA is TGCGCCAGCAGCTTGGAGGGGAATCAACACGAGCAGTACTTC.

The chain recombines TRBV29-1 with TRBJ1-2; 11 bases align to TRBD1. The CDR3 totals 16 residues. J was trimmed by 0 bases and V by 7 bases; bases with no gene match: 10. Germline V gene sequence: CDR1 SQVTM, CDR2 ANQGSEA. The CDR3 spells CSASDRDRGANYGYTF. CDR3 nucleotide sequence: TGCAGCGCTTCGGATCGGGACAGGGGGGCTAACTATGGCTACACCTTC.

This chain connects TRBV7-9 to TRBJ2-7, with TRBD1 as a possible D gene (6 bases). This CDR3 contains 14 residues. V gave up 4 bases and J gave up 6 bases, with 16 bases separating them. CDR1 is SEHNR, CDR2 FQNEAQ, per germline (reference sequence). This CDR3 reads CASSYPGHSTEQYF. CDR3 sequence (DNA): TGTGCCAGCAGCTACCCGGGACATAGCACCGAGCAGTACTTC.

This clone was picked up a small number of times. The chain is built from TRBV2 and TRBJ1-1; no reliable D call. The CDR3 totals 15 residues. Trimming took 3 bases from V and 4 from J, leaving 15 bases between them. Germline V gene data show CDR1 as SNHLY and CDR2 as FYNNEI. The CDR3 loop is CASSESRQDPTEAFF. In DNA form, the CDR3 reads TGTGCCAGCAGTGAGAGTCGGCAAGACCCCACTGAAGCTTTCTTT.

This clone turned up a few times. The chain uses TRBV10-3 and TRBJ1-4; D is possibly TRBD1 (5 bases). Germline values: CDR1 ENHRY, CDR2 SYGVKD. The germline V and J ends were trimmed by 2 bases and 0 bases, with 10 bases remaining between them. This CDR3 is built from 16 residues. CDR3 loop: CAISERQGATNEKLFF. CDR3 nucleotide sequence: TGTGCCATCAGTGAGCGGCAGGGAGCAACTAATGAAAAACTGTTTTTT.

As DNA, the CDR3 is TGTGCCAGCAGCTTGGCACAGGGGGAGACAGGAGCTTTCTTT. It translates to CASSLAQGETGAFF. This rearrangement joins TRBV5-4 to TRBJ1-1; 8 nucleotides line up with TRBD1. V dropped 0 bases and J dropped 10; count of bases not matched to a gene: 8. The germline V gene has CDR1 SGHNT and CDR2 YYREEE (reference sequence). The CDR3 consists of 14 residues.

The rearrangement links TRBV9 to TRBJ1-1; maybe TRBD1 (6 bases). CDR3 length: 15 amino acids. V dropped 0 bases and J dropped 1 base, with 10 bases sitting between them. CDR1 and CDR2 from the germline V gene are SGDLS and YYNGEE. The chain's CDR3 is CASSVDPTGNTEAFF. The CDR3 region has the DNA TGTGCCAGCAGCGTAGACCCGACAGGGAACACTGAAGCTTTCTTT.